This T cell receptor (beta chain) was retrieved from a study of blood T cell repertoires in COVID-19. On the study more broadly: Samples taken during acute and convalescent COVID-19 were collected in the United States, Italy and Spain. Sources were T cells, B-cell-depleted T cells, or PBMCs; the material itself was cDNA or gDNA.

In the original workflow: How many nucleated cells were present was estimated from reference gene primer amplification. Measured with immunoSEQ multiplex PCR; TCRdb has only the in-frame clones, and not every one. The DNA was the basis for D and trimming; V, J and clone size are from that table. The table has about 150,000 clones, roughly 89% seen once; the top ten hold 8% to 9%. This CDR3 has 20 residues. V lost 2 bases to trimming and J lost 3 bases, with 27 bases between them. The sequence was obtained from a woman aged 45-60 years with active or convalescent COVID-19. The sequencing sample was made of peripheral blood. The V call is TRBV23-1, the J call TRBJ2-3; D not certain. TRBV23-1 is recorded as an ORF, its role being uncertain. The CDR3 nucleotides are TGCGCCAGCAGTCAAGCCATATTACGAAAAGCGCTCCCTACTACAGATACGCAGTATTTT. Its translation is CASSQAILRKALPTTDTQYF.